The 2 T cell receptor beta chains given below trace back to one sample, sequenced in a study of cytomegalovirus exposure and HLA in healthy donors (TCRdb year 2017). Libraries were made using the immunoSEQ multiplex PCR assay. The multiplex PCR relied on a mix of 60 forward primers for TCR Vbeta segments and 13 reverse primers for TCR Jbeta segments. TCRdb retrieved this table from immuneACCESS and kept in-frame rearrangements only. Not all clones are present; in checked studies, unresolved V genes account for under half, and no reason is known for the remainder. Within this sample are about 160,000 clones, with approximately 80% of them counted one time only. The ten largest account for 3.7% of the sample. Sequencing input: PBMCs. Receptors were obtained from a man aged 30-40 years in good health and CMV-seropositive.

V and J are TRBV28 and TRBJ2-1; tentative D call: TRBD1 (6 bases). V lost 10 bases, J lost 0 bases, and 13 bases lay in between. In germline, CDR1 is MDHEN, CDR2 SYDVKM. The length of the CDR3 is 14 residues. The CDR3 reads CATLQGSSYNEQFF. CDR3 DNA sequence: TGTGCCACATTACAGGGCAGCTCCTACAATGAGCAGTTCTTC.

This clone was found once. The V call is TRBV4-3, the J call TRBJ1-6; D unresolved. The CDR3 sequence is 14 residues long. The V end lost 0 bases, the J end lost 9 bases, and 9 bases lay between the germline ends. CDR1 and CDR2 from the germline V gene are LGHNA and YSLEER. The chain's CDR3 is CASSQDRSSSPLHF. The CDR3, as DNA: TGCGCCAGCAGCCAAGATCGGAGTAGTTCACCCCTCCACTTT.